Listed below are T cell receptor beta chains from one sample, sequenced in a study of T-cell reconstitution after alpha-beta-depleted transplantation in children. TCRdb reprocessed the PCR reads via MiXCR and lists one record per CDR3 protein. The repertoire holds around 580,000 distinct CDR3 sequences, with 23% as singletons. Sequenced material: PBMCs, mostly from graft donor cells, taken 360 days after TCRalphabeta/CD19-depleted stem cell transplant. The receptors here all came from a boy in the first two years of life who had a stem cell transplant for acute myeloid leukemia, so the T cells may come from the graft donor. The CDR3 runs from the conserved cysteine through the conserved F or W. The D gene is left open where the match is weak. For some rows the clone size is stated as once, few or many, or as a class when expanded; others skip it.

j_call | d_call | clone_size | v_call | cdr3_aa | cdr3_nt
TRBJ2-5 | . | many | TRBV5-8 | CASDSGYQETQYF | TGTGCCAGCGACAGCGGGTATCAAGAGACCCAGTACTTC
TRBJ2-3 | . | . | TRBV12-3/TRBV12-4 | CASSSKETGDTQYF | TGTGCCAGCAGTTCCAAGGAAACAGGGGATACGCAGTATTTT
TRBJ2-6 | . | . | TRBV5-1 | CASSRIPPRQGSGANVLTF | TGCGCCAGCAGCCGGATCCCCCCACGGCAGGGCTCTGGGGCCAACGTCCTGACTTTC
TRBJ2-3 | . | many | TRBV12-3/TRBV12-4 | CASRQGAGTDTQYF | TGTGCCAGCAGGCAGGGAGCGGGCACAGATACGCAGTATTTT
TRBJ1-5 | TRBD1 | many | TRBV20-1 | CSASQQGKLDQPQHF | TGCAGTGCTAGTCAACAGGGGAAATTAGATCAGCCCCAGCATTTT
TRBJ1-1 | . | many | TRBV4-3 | CASSQEYGEGPTEAFF | TGCGCCAGCAGCCAAGAGTACGGGGAGGGCCCCACTGAAGCTTTCTTT
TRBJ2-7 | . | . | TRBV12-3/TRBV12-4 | CASTRDRTYEQYF | TGTGCCAGCACCAGGGACCGGACCTACGAGCAGTACTTC
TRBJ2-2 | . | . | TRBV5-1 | CASGTLENTEELFF | TGCGCCAGTGGGACACTGGAGAACACCGAGGAGCTGTTTTTT
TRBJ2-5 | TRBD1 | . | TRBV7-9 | CASSASLGQQETQYF | TGTGCCAGCAGTGCCAGCCTGGGACAGCAAGAGACCCAGTACTTC
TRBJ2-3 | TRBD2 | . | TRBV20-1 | CSASSSGGVDTQYF | TGCAGTGCTAGTTCTAGCGGGGGAGTAGATACGCAGTATTTT
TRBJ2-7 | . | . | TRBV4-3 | CASSPVAQGKREQYF | TGCGCCAGCAGCCCCGTGGCCCAGGGGAAGCGCGAGCAGTACTTC
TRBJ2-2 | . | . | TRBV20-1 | CSALRGEVGELFF | TGCAGTGCCTTAAGGGGGGAGGTCGGGGAGCTGTTTTTT
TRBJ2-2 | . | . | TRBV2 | CASSDPVEDTGELFF | TGTGCCAGCAGTGATCCGGTTGAGGACACCGGGGAGCTGTTTTTT
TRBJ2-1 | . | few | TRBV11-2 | CASSLERVDNEQFF | TGTGCCAGCAGCTTAGAACGGGTCGATAATGAGCAGTTCTTC
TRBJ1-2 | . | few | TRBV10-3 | CAITEQDNYGYTF | TGTGCCATCACTGAACAGGACAACTATGGCTACACCTTC
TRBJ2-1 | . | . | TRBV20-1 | CSVGGGVSYNEQFF | TGCAGTGTCGGAGGAGGGGTCTCCTACAATGAGCAGTTCTTC
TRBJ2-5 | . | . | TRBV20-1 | CSARGPLGGQRDIFTDTQETQYF | TGCAGTGCTAGAGGCCCCTTGGGGGGTCAGCGGGACATTTTCACAGACACCCAAGAGACCCAGTACTTC
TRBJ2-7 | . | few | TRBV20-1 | CSAESRVRAYEQYF | TGCAGTGCCGAAAGCAGGGTACGGGCCTACGAGCAGTACTTC
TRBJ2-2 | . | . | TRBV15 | CATSSRGVAGELFF | TGTGCCACGTCCTCTCGGGGAGTAGCCGGGGAGCTGTTTTTT
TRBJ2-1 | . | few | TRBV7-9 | CAVPVYNEQFF | TGTGCCGTCCCCGTCTACAATGAGCAGTTCTTC
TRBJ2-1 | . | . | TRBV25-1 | CASSSPYLGNEQFF | TGTGCCAGCAGTTCTCCATACCTTGGGAATGAGCAGTTCTTC